Listed below are T cell receptor beta chains from one sample, sequenced in a study of blood T cell repertoires in COVID-19. Generated by immunoSEQ multiplex PCR, the TCRdb table keeps only in-frame clones and is missing some. The sample carries about 160,000 clones, 80% recorded once. The sequencing input was PBMCs or T cells enriched from blood (not recorded which). The source of these receptors is a woman aged 55-69 years who had recovered from COVID-19. The CDR3 runs from the conserved cysteine through the conserved F or W. D genes are given only for firm matches. The listing skips clone size in some rows; elsewhere it reads once, few, many or a size class.

len	v_gene	abundance	j_gene	d_gene	CDR3aa	CDR3nt
15	TRBV4-1	once	TRBJ2-2	.	CASSQTGLSAGELFF	TGCGCCAGCAGCCAAACAGGTTTATCGGCCGGGGAGCTGTTTTTT
15	TRBV2	.	TRBJ2-1	.	CASSAGPPPYNEQFF	TGTGCCAGCAGTGCAGGTCCGCCCCCTTACAATGAGCAGTTCTTC
15	TRBV27	.	TRBJ1-6	TRBD1	CASSWDSSYNSPLHF	TGTGCCAGCAGTTGGGACAGCTCCTATAATTCACCCCTCCACTTT
13	TRBV7-6	.	TRBJ1-1	.	CASSLVVETEAFF	TGTGCCAGCAGCTTAGTGGTAGAGACTGAAGCTTTCTTT
13	TRBV5-4	.	TRBJ2-7	TRBD2	CASNLAGGLDPYF	TGTGCCAGCAACCTAGCGGGGGGGCTTGATCCGTACTTC
16	TRBV9	.	TRBJ2-3	.	CASSVEGQLSTDTQYF	TGTGCCAGCAGCGTAGAGGGACAACTTAGCACAGATACGCAGTATTTT
15	TRBV7-2	.	TRBJ2-7	TRBD2	CASSLTSGGPYEQYF	TGTGCCAGCAGCCTGACTAGCGGTGGGCCTTACGAGCAGTACTTC
15	TRBV7-2	.	TRBJ2-7	.	CASSPFAGSSYEQYF	TGTGCCAGCAGCCCGTTCGCGGGGAGCTCCTACGAGCAGTACTTC
15	TRBV5-5	.	TRBJ2-3	TRBD1	CASSPRTGSPDTQYF	TGTGCCAGCAGCCCACGGACAGGGTCGCCAGATACGCAGTATTTT
13	TRBV4-2	.	TRBJ2-3	.	CASSRTSTDTQYF	TGTGCCAGCAGCCGCACTAGCACAGATACGCAGTATTTT
15	TRBV5-1	.	TRBJ2-3	TRBD2	CASSIGLAPTDTQYF	TGCGCCAGCAGCATAGGACTAGCCCCCACAGATACGCAGTATTTT
11	TRBV11-2	.	TRBJ2-3	TRBD1	CASRDRDTQYF	TGTGCCAGCAGGGACAGGGATACGCAGTATTTT
13	TRBV5-1	.	TRBJ2-1	.	CASSAGINNEQFF	TGCGCCAGCAGCGCGGGGATAAACAATGAGCAGTTCTTC
18	TRBV6-2/TRBV6-3	.	TRBJ2-5	TRBD2	CASSWTSGGAIRQETQYF	TGTGCCAGCAGTTGGACTAGCGGGGGGGCCATACGACAAGAGACCCAGTACTTC
16	TRBV5-4	.	TRBJ2-2	TRBD1	CASSSTGVGNTGELFF	TGTGCCAGCAGTTCTACAGGGGTTGGGAACACCGGGGAGCTGTTTTTT
15	TRBV2	.	TRBJ2-5	.	CASSRYKGIGETQYF	TGTGCCAGCAGTCGTTATAAGGGGATCGGAGAGACCCAGTACTTC
16	TRBV7-8	.	TRBJ1-1	.	CASSPQSGPANTEAFF	TGTGCCAGCAGCCCACAGTCAGGCCCTGCGAACACTGAAGCTTTCTTT
11	TRBV13	few	TRBJ2-1	.	CASSPRRRQFF	TGTGCCAGCAGCCCCCGGCGGAGGCAGTTCTTC
17	TRBV19	once	TRBJ2-1	.	CASSVNPGHHSYNEQFF	TGTGCCAGTAGTGTGAATCCGGGACACCACTCCTACAATGAGCAGTTCTTC
13	TRBV20-1	.	TRBJ2-1	.	CSASRLGIDEQFF	TGCAGTGCTAGTAGACTAGGGATAGATGAGCAGTTCTTC
15	TRBV11-2	few	TRBJ1-3	.	CASSLRLLSGNTIYF	TGTGCCAGCAGCCTCAGGCTCCTCTCTGGAAACACCATATATTTT
16	TRBV4-2	.	TRBJ2-5	.	CASSQDLWTNQETQYF	TGTGCCAGCAGCCAAGATTTATGGACAAACCAAGAGACCCAGTACTTC
11	TRBV6-5	.	TRBJ2-7	.	CASRTGYEQYF	TGTGCCAGCAGAACGGGCTACGAGCAGTACTTC
15	TRBV25-1	once	TRBJ1-6	TRBD1	CASRDRGSNNSPLHF	TGTGCCAGCAGGGACAGGGGGTCGAATAATTCACCCCTCCACTTT
12	TRBV10-1	.	TRBJ2-2	.	CASSGGAGELFF	TGCGCCAGCAGTGGCGGGGCCGGGGAGCTGTTTTTT
15	TRBV6-1	.	TRBJ1-6	.	CASSEYRVNDSPLHF	TGTGCCAGCAGTGAGTATCGGGTTAACGATTCACCCCTCCACTTT
15	TRBV3-1/TRBV3-2	.	TRBJ1-3	.	CASSRDRGARNTIYF	TGTGCCAGCAGTCGCGACCGGGGGGCTCGAAACACCATATATTTT
15	TRBV25-1	.	TRBJ2-1	TRBD2	CASRPRTSGGNEQFF	TGTGCCAGCCGACCCCGGACTAGCGGGGGGAATGAGCAGTTCTTC
14	TRBV19	.	TRBJ1-5	.	CASSITASNQPQHF	TGTGCCAGTAGTATAACTGCGAGCAATCAGCCCCAGCATTTT
15	TRBV30	.	TRBJ1-5	TRBD1	CAWSHRDRGNQPQHF	TGTGCCTGGAGCCACCGGGACAGGGGGAATCAGCCCCAGCATTTT
13	TRBV29-1	.	TRBJ1-5	.	CSVDEGGGQPQHF	TGCAGCGTTGATGAGGGCGGGGGACAGCCCCAGCATTTT
11	TRBV2	.	TRBJ1-1	.	CASTAGGLAFF	TGTGCCAGCACCGCGGGGGGTCTTGCTTTCTTT
14	TRBV19	.	TRBJ1-4	TRBD1	CASKDRGKNEKLFF	TGTGCCAGTAAGGACAGGGGGAAAAATGAAAAACTGTTTTTT
14	TRBV15	.	TRBJ2-1	TRBD2	CATRGLGIYNEQFF	TGTGCCACCAGGGGACTAGGGATCTACAATGAGCAGTTCTTC
14	TRBV6-5	.	TRBJ2-6	TRBD1	CASKTGDGANVLTF	TGTGCCAGCAAGACAGGGGATGGGGCCAACGTCCTGACTTTC
15	TRBV5-1	few	TRBJ1-1	TRBD1	CASSHGQGLNTEAFF	TGCGCCAGCAGCCACGGACAGGGACTAAACACTGAAGCTTTCTTT
16	TRBV2	once	TRBJ1-5	TRBD1	CASSATGGRGNQPQHF	TGTGCCAGCAGTGCTACAGGGGGCCGTGGCAATCAGCCCCAGCATTTT
13	TRBV29-1	.	TRBJ2-7	.	CSVSRQDTYEQYF	TGCAGCGTTTCCCGACAGGACACCTACGAGCAGTACTTC
13	TRBV29-1	.	TRBJ2-5	TRBD1	CSVDRGSQETQYF	TGCAGCGTAGACAGGGGGTCTCAAGAGACCCAGTACTTC
15	TRBV2	.	TRBJ1-2	TRBD1	CASSEATGRSEGYTF	TGTGCCAGCAGTGAAGCGACAGGGAGGAGTGAGGGCTACACCTTC
12	TRBV19	.	TRBJ1-2	.	CASSIERGGYTF	TGTGCCAGTAGTATCGAAAGGGGCGGCTACACCTTC
14	TRBV7-2	.	TRBJ1-6	TRBD1	CASSSDRGNSPLHF	TGTGCCAGCAGCTCGGACAGGGGGAATTCACCCCTCCACTTT
16	TRBV7-6	.	TRBJ1-3	TRBD1	CASSFLGQGAGNTIYF	TGTGCCAGCAGCTTTTTAGGACAGGGGGCTGGAAACACCATATATTTT
15	TRBV6-5	.	TRBJ2-3	.	CASSTPGSFTDTQYF	TGTGCCAGCAGCACCCCGGGTTCCTTCACAGATACGCAGTATTTT
14	TRBV6-4	.	TRBJ2-2	.	CASSDGGDTGELFF	TGTGCCAGCAGTGATGGGGGCGACACCGGGGAGCTGTTTTTT
14	TRBV6-5	.	TRBJ2-7	TRBD1	CASIRTGGSYEQYF	TGTGCCAGCATCAGGACAGGGGGCTCCTACGAGCAGTACTTC
21	TRBV5-1	once	TRBJ2-3	.	CASSQRAGGLPPQASTDTQYF	TGCGCCAGCAGCCAGAGGGCCGGGGGGCTCCCTCCTCAAGCTAGCACAGATACGCAGTATTTT
15	TRBV7-8	.	TRBJ2-2	.	CASSLVGINTGELFF	TGTGCCAGCAGCTTAGTCGGGATTAACACCGGGGAGCTGTTTTTT